This T cell receptor (beta chain) was recovered during a study of blood T cell repertoires in COVID-19. Study-level information: The United States, Italy and Spain provided the acute and convalescent COVID-19 samples. Sources were T cells, B-cell-depleted T cells, or PBMCs; the material itself was cDNA or gDNA.

This clone was observed once. TCRdb keeps only in-frame clones here, not all; method: immunoSEQ multiplex PCR. The sample lists fewer than 250,000 clones; around 80% were seen once. Germline lookup yields CDR1 MDHEN and CDR2 SYDVKM. J lost 5 bases, V lost 5 bases, and 6 bases had no gene match. The length of the CDR3 is 14 residues. This sequence was found in a woman aged 40 to 50 with acute COVID-19. The chain has TRBV28 and TRBJ2-5; TRBD1 matches 9 bases. Material for sequencing was PBMCs or T cells enriched from blood (not recorded which). CDR3 DNA: TGTGCCAGCAGTCTACAGGGGGCGAGGGAGACCCAGTACTTC. Its translation is CASSLQGARETQYF.